The rows below give T cell receptor beta chains drawn from one sample of a study of T cell repertoires in ileal Crohn's disease. TCRdb keeps only in-frame clones here, not all; method: immunoSEQ multiplex PCR. The table has roughly 16,000 clones, around 70% seen once; the top ten hold around 4.2%. The sample consisted of ileal tissue. These receptors all stem from an adult with Crohn's disease. Both conserved end residues are part of each CDR3. The D gene is left open where the match is weak. Some rows mark clone size as missing; the rest say once, few, many or name a class of expanded clone.

D,V,size,J,CDR3,DNA
.,TRBV4-2,.,TRBJ1-6,CASSQASYNSPLHF,TGTGCCAGCAGCCAAGCCTCTTATAATTCACCCCTCCACTTT
TRBD1,TRBV5-4,.,TRBJ1-1,CASSLSTGGWNTEAFF,TGTGCCAGCAGCTTGAGTACAGGGGGATGGAACACTGAAGCTTTCTTT
.,TRBV9,once,TRBJ2-2,CASSQFRTAGELFF,TGTGCCAGCAGCCAATTTAGGACAGCCGGGGAGCTGTTTTTT
TRBD2,TRBV2,.,TRBJ2-1,CASSPGLAGNEQFF,TGTGCCAGCAGTCCTGGACTAGCGGGCAATGAGCAGTTCTTC
.,TRBV28,.,TRBJ1-2,CASSFGQSYYGYTF,TGTGCCAGCAGTTTCGGACAGTCCTACTATGGCTACACCTTC
.,TRBV5-4,.,TRBJ2-5,CASSLAETQYF,TGTGCCAGCAGCTTGGCGGAGACCCAGTACTTC
.,TRBV25-1,.,TRBJ2-5,CASSGQGQGKTQYF,TGTGCCAGCAGTGGTCAGGGGCAGGGAAAGACCCAGTACTTC
TRBD1,TRBV7-2,.,TRBJ2-5,CASSRSTGSGETQYF,TGTGCCAGCAGCAGATCGACAGGGTCGGGAGAGACCCAGTACTTC
TRBD2,TRBV19,.,TRBJ2-1,CASSTTPGLAGYYNEQFF,TGTGCCAGTAGTACTACTCCGGGACTAGCGGGGTACTACAATGAGCAGTTCTTC
.,TRBV5-4,.,TRBJ2-7,CASSSSPSSSYEQYF,TGTGCCAGCAGCTCTAGTCCTTCAAGCTCCTACGAGCAGTACTTC
.,TRBV4-2,.,TRBJ1-5,CASSQRTDGQPQHF,TGTGCCAGCAGCCAGAGGACAGACGGTCAGCCCCAGCATTTT
.,TRBV6-1,.,TRBJ1-4,CASMGGSPFEKLFF,TGTGCCAGCATGGGGGGATCCCCTTTCGAAAAACTGTTTTTT
.,TRBV7-8,.,TRBJ1-2,CASSLAGQGGNYGYTF,TGTGCCAGCAGCTTAGCGGGTCAGGGCGGTAACTATGGCTACACCTTC
.,TRBV7-2,.,TRBJ1-5,CASSLTRGSNQPQHF,TGTGCCAGCAGCCTAACAAGGGGTAGCAATCAGCCCCAGCATTTT
TRBD2,TRBV28,.,TRBJ2-2,CASRPLAEHTGELFF,TGTGCCAGCCGGCCTCTAGCGGAGCACACCGGGGAGCTGTTTTTT
.,TRBV2,few,TRBJ1-6,CASSDQGRYNSPLHF,TGTGCCAGCAGTGATCAGGGGCGCTATAATTCACCCCTCCACTTT
.,TRBV2,.,TRBJ2-5,CASTGGGHETQYF,TGTGCCAGCACTGGGGGGGGCCATGAGACCCAGTACTTC
.,TRBV11-2,few,TRBJ1-2,CASSLGRQVYGYTF,TGTGCCAGCAGCTTAGGTAGGCAGGTCTATGGCTACACCTTC
TRBD2,TRBV7-2,.,TRBJ2-2,CASSLVSGGRASGELFF,TGTGCCAGCAGCTTAGTATCGGGCGGGAGGGCCTCCGGGGAGCTGTTTTTT
.,TRBV28,once,TRBJ1-5,CASSTQGGQPQHF,TGTGCCAGCAGTACACAGGGCGGCCAGCCCCAGCATTTT
.,TRBV6-1,.,TRBJ2-1,CASSDLYEQFF,TGTGCCAGCAGTGACCTCTATGAGCAGTTCTTC
TRBD2,TRBV29-1,.,TRBJ2-1,CSVDIAGIYNEQFF,TGCAGCGTTGATATAGCGGGGATCTACAATGAGCAGTTCTTC
.,TRBV7-5,.,TRBJ2-7,CARSTSANPPIYEQYF,TGTGCCAGAAGCACTAGTGCAAATCCCCCAATTTACGAGCAGTACTTC
TRBD2,TRBV29-1,.,TRBJ2-7,CSATSGRAGEQYF,TGCAGCGCGACTAGCGGGAGGGCTGGGGAGCAGTACTTC
TRBD1,TRBV9,once,TRBJ1-1,CASSMTGALNTEAFF,TGTGCCAGCAGCATGACAGGGGCCCTGAACACTGAAGCTTTCTTT
.,TRBV19,.,TRBJ1-2,CASSMSQVGWGYTF,TGTGCCAGTAGTATGTCGCAGGTCGGATGGGGCTACACCTTC
.,TRBV5-1,once,TRBJ2-2,CASSLEPTGELFF,TGCGCCAGCAGCTTAGAGCCCACCGGGGAGCTGTTTTTT
TRBD2,TRBV13,.,TRBJ2-7,CASSHRLAGHQYF,TGTGCCAGCAGCCATCGACTAGCGGGGCATCAGTACTTC
.,TRBV30,few,TRBJ2-7,CAWSALTYEQYF,TGTGCCTGGAGTGCTCTTACCTACGAGCAGTACTTC
TRBD1,TRBV5-1,.,TRBJ1-2,CASRIPGQAYGYTF,TGCGCCAGCAGAATTCCCGGACAGGCTTATGGCTACACCTTC
.,TRBV9,.,TRBJ2-5,CASSVVGTAPGETQYF,TGTGCCAGCAGCGTAGTTGGAACAGCGCCAGGGGAGACCCAGTACTTC
TRBD1,TRBV19,few,TRBJ1-5,CASTPTGTSNQPQHF,TGTGCCAGTACCCCGACAGGGACGAGCAATCAGCCCCAGCATTTT
TRBD1,TRBV19,few,TRBJ2-7,CASSARQGAATGEQYF,TGTGCCAGTAGTGCACGACAGGGGGCCGCAACGGGGGAGCAGTACTTC
.,TRBV19,.,TRBJ1-5,CASSIAQGSNFGNQPQHF,TGTGCCAGTAGTATCGCCCAGGGATCGAATTTCGGCAATCAGCCCCAGCATTTT
TRBD1,TRBV2,.,TRBJ1-5,CASRGTGANQPQHF,TGTGCCAGCAGAGGGACAGGGGCCAATCAGCCCCAGCATTTT
TRBD2,TRBV6-4,.,TRBJ2-5,CASSGYANLAAKETQYF,TGTGCCAGCAGTGGCTACGCCAACCTAGCGGCCAAAGAGACCCAGTACTTC
.,TRBV4-1,.,TRBJ1-2,CASSQDLQVDGYTF,TGCGCCAGCAGCCAAGATCTGCAGGTTGATGGCTACACCTTC
.,TRBV28,.,TRBJ2-2,CASSLSDTGELFF,TGTGCCAGCAGTTTATCAGACACCGGGGAGCTGTTTTTT
.,TRBV2,.,TRBJ2-7,CASRGEPMGEQYF,TGTGCCAGCAGGGGAGAGCCGATGGGGGAGCAGTACTTC
TRBD2,TRBV15,.,TRBJ2-1,CATSELAGSKHNEQFF,TGTGCCACCAGCGAACTAGCGGGAAGTAAACACAATGAGCAGTTCTTC
TRBD1,TRBV4-3,.,TRBJ2-1,CASSHDRVSYNEQFF,TGCGCCAGCAGCCACGACAGGGTATCCTACAATGAGCAGTTCTTC
TRBD2,TRBV29-1,.,TRBJ2-7,CSVGLAGEGEQYF,TGCAGCGTTGGACTAGCGGGAGAGGGCGAGCAGTACTTC
TRBD1,TRBV10-3,.,TRBJ2-2,CAISTRDRGPNTGELFF,TGTGCCATCAGTACCCGGGACAGGGGGCCGAACACCGGGGAGCTGTTTTTT
.,TRBV5-4,.,TRBJ2-5,CASSLPQGPFKETQYF,TGTGCCAGCAGCCTACCCCAGGGTCCCTTTAAGGAGACCCAGTACTTC
TRBD1,TRBV27,once,TRBJ2-2,CASRPQGALPNTGELFF,TGTGCCAGCCGCCCACAGGGGGCGCTCCCCAACACCGGGGAGCTGTTTTTT
TRBD1,TRBV7-8,.,TRBJ1-5,CASSYHRGKEQPQHF,TGTGCCAGCAGCTACCACAGGGGGAAGGAGCAGCCCCAGCATTTT
TRBD2,TRBV5-1,.,TRBJ2-1,CASSFNVFGGRGSNEQFF,TGCGCCAGCAGCTTTAACGTATTTGGCGGGAGGGGGTCTAATGAGCAGTTCTTC
TRBD2,TRBV27,once,TRBJ2-1,CASSFGLEGNEQFF,TGTGCCAGCAGTTTCGGACTAGAGGGTAATGAGCAGTTCTTC
.,TRBV7-6,.,TRBJ2-7,CASSLVPDSYEQYF,TGTGCCAGCAGCTTAGTCCCAGACTCCTACGAGCAGTACTTC
TRBD1,TRBV6-5,.,TRBJ2-1,CASSYFGQGDEQFF,TGTGCCAGCAGTTACTTCGGACAGGGTGATGAGCAGTTCTTC
.,TRBV30,.,TRBJ1-5,CAWSEGSGQPQHF,TGTGCCTGGAGCGAGGGATCAGGACAGCCCCAGCATTTT
TRBD1,TRBV6-4,.,TRBJ2-7,CAGKGDRLNIFWQYF,TGTGCCGGAAAAGGGGACAGACTGAACATATTTTGGCAGTACTTC
TRBD1,TRBV18,.,TRBJ1-1,CASSDRQGWGTEAFF,TGTGCCAGCTCGGATAGACAGGGATGGGGCACTGAAGCTTTCTTT
TRBD2,TRBV9,.,TRBJ2-3,CASSGTGLGPSDTQYF,TGTGCCAGCAGCGGGACGGGACTAGGGCCCTCAGATACGCAGTATTTT
.,TRBV11-2,few,TRBJ1-2,CASSSPSTANYGYTF,TGTGCCAGCAGCTCGCCGTCGACAGCTAACTATGGCTACACCTTC
TRBD1,TRBV6-5,.,TRBJ2-7,CASSRGTGVVEQYF,TGTGCCAGCAGTAGGGGGACAGGGGTTGTCGAGCAGTACTTC
.,TRBV6-4,.,TRBJ2-3,CASSMDYADTQYF,TGTGCCAGCAGTATGGACTATGCAGATACGCAGTATTTT